This T cell receptor beta chain was sequenced in a study of shared clonotypes between healthy human individuals. The study, taken as a whole, reports: Donor clonotype sharing was expected to depend on sequencing depth.

Naivety among CD8 cells was defined by CD45RO negativity and positive CCR7 selection, thereby excluding terminally differentiated effector memory CD45RA+ cells. Worth noting for this clone: The antigen remains undetermined.

Original processing notes: ImmunoSEQ sequences covered only the junction and lacked quality scores; filtering therefore differed. Sequencing used immunoSEQ multiplex PCR; TCRdb keeps in-frame clones, though not all of them. The V and J calls and clone size are taken from that table; D and trimming were inferred from the DNA. The data hold millions of clones, with about 95% observed a single time. In germline, CDR1 is MGHRA, CDR2 YSYEKL. The CDR3 is 15 residues long. The V gene lost 2 bases and the J gene lost 4 bases, with 12 bases spanning the gap. The sequenced material came from naive CD8+ T cells sorted from blood. The chain carries TRBV4-1 and TRBJ1-3; no firm D call. The receptor was derived from a man younger than 35 in good health. The CDR3 sequence is CASSQIPGSGNTIYF. CDR3 coding DNA: TGCGCCAGCAGCCAAATCCCGGGGTCCGGAAACACCATATATTTT.